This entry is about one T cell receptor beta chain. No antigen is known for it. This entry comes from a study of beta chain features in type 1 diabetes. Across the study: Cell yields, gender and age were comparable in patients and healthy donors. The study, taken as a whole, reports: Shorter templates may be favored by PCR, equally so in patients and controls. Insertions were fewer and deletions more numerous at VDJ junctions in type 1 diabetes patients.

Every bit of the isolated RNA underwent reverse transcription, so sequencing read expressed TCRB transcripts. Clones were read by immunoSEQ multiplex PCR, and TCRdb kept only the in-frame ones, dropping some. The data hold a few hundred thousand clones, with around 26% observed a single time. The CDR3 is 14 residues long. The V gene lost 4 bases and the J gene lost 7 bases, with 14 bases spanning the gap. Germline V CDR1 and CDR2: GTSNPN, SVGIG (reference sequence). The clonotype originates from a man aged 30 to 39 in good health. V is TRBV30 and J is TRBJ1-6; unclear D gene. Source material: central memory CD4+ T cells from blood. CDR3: CAWTGVGRNSPLHF. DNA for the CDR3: TGTGCCTGGACCGGGGTAGGGAGAAATTCACCCCTCCACTTT.